This T cell receptor (beta chain) was identified in a study of blood T cell repertoires in COVID-19. Study information: T cells, B-cell-depleted T cells, or PBMCs provided the cDNA or gDNA that served as material.

Across 20 to 25 US areas, participants ranged in age from about 18 to 90 years. Source study methods: Amplified reference gene primers provided the basis for estimating nucleated cell counts. This table comes from immunoSEQ multiplex PCR, and its TCRdb copy is limited to in-frame clones, with some not included. Clone size and V and J calls were adopted from that table, with D and trimming inferred from the DNA. This table holds about 330,000 clones, roughly 90% found once. This CDR3 contains 18 residues. V was pared by 5 bases and J by 0 bases, with 14 bases of the junction left unmatched. Germline assignment: CDR1 SGDLS and CDR2 YYNGEE.

The J gene is TRBJ2-4, the V gene TRBV9; 7 positions agree with TRBD1. The source is a woman aged 25 to 45 who had recovered from COVID-19. The specimen sequenced was PBMCs or T cells enriched from blood (not recorded which). The DNA of the CDR3 is TGTGCCAGCAGAGAACAGGGGTCCGGAAAGCTAGCCAAAAACATTCAGTACTTC. This codes for CASREQGSGKLAKNIQYF.